These T cell receptor beta chains were read from a single sample in a study of response to subunit inactivated influenza vaccine. TCRdb independently ran MiXCR on the RT-PCR reads; one entry per CDR3 protein. The sample lists about 500,000 distinct CDR3 sequences; approximately 15% were seen once. The sample consisted of CD4+ T cells sorted from PBMCs, taken about 24 months after vaccination. The receptors originated from a man between 50 and 69 years old who received an inactivated influenza vaccine. CDR3s include the opening cysteine and the closing phenylalanine or tryptophan. D genes are given only for firm matches. Clone size is given for some rows only: seen once, a few or many times, or a class if the clone is expanded.

CDR3 protein | CDR3 DNA | V gene | clone size | J gene | D gene
CASSLAQVNTEAFF | TGTGCCAGCAGCTTAGCACAGGTAAACACTGAAGCTTTCTTT | TRBV7-2 | few | TRBJ1-1 | NA
CASSAAPGQTNTGELFF | TGTGCCAGTAGTGCCGCCCCGGGACAGACTAACACCGGGGAGCTGTTTTTT | TRBV19 | NA | TRBJ2-2 | TRBD1
CASSLRQGADEQYF | TGCGCCAGCAGCTTGCGCCAGGGCGCGGACGAGCAGTACTTC | TRBV5-1 | many | TRBJ2-7 | NA
CASTRQSTDTQYF | TGTGCCAGCACCCGTCAAAGCACAGATACGCAGTATTTT | TRBV12-3/TRBV12-4 | many | TRBJ2-3 | NA
CASSQDHGVPYGYTF | TGCGCCAGCAGCCAAGATCACGGGGTTCCCTATGGCTACACCTTC | TRBV4-1 | few | TRBJ1-2 | NA
CASRMDRGLTYEQYF | TGTGCCAGCAGAATGGACAGGGGGCTTACCTACGAGCAGTACTTC | TRBV2 | few | TRBJ2-7 | TRBD1
CASSPFTGELFF | TGTGCCAGCAGCCCATTCACCGGGGAGCTGTTTTTT | TRBV6-6 | few | TRBJ2-2 | NA
CASSPFVGAGANVLTF | TGTGCCAGCAGCCCTTTTGTCGGGGCTGGGGCCAACGTCCTGACTTTC | TRBV12-3/TRBV12-4 | many | TRBJ2-6 | NA
CASSLGPKLLNDNEQFF | TGTGCCAGCAGCTTAGGACCGAAACTCCTGAATGACAATGAGCAGTTCTTC | TRBV7-2 | few | TRBJ2-1 | NA
CASNTRGPSGGGYTF | TGTGCCAGCAACACCCGAGGCCCCTCTGGAGGGGGCTACACCTTC | TRBV28 | NA | TRBJ1-2 | NA
CASSGRAQLNYGYTF | TGTGCCAGCAGTGGACGGGCCCAGCTCAACTATGGCTACACCTTC | TRBV6-1 | NA | TRBJ1-2 | NA
CSARQVTDTQYF | TGCAGTGCTAGGCAGGTCACAGATACGCAGTATTTT | TRBV20-1 | NA | TRBJ2-3 | NA
CASSAPSGGSYEQYF | TGTGCCAGCAGTGCCCCTAGCGGGGGCTCCTACGAGCAGTACTTC | TRBV28 | few | TRBJ2-7 | TRBD2
CSARIQGSPWGTEAFF | TGCAGTGCTAGAATACAGGGATCCCCATGGGGCACTGAAGCTTTCTTT | TRBV20-1 | NA | TRBJ1-1 | NA
CASSFRLVGVGFNEQFF | TGTGCCAGCAGCTTTAGGTTAGTAGGAGTCGGATTCAATGAGCAGTTCTTC | TRBV11-2 | few | TRBJ2-1 | NA
CASSPGTLDSNQPQHF | TGTGCCAGCAGTCCAGGGACATTAGATAGCAATCAGCCCCAGCATTTT | TRBV12-3/TRBV12-4 | NA | TRBJ1-5 | NA
CASSFQGTSGRPHEQYF | TGCGCCAGCAGCTTCCAGGGGACTAGCGGGAGGCCACACGAGCAGTACTTC | TRBV5-1 | NA | TRBJ2-7 | TRBD2
CASSASQGPCEQYF | TGTGCCAGCAGCGCTTCACAGGGCCCCTGCGAGCAGTACTTC | TRBV7-8 | NA | TRBJ2-7 | NA
CASSQTGGPNNEQFF | TGTGCCAGCAGTCAGACGGGGGGGCCGAACAATGAGCAGTTCTTC | TRBV4-2 | many | TRBJ2-1 | TRBD2
CASSPHDPTDTQYF | TGCGCCAGCAGCCCTCACGACCCCACAGATACGCAGTATTTT | TRBV4-3 | many | TRBJ2-3 | NA
CASSPGTPHSYEQYF | TGTGCCAGCAGTCCCGGGACTCCTCACTCCTACGAGCAGTACTTC | TRBV6-9 | few | TRBJ2-7 | NA
CASSLDSYLLPTEAFF | TGCGCCAGCAGCTTGGACAGTTATCTCTTGCCCACTGAAGCTTTCTTT | TRBV5-1 | NA | TRBJ1-1 | NA
CASSPLSNYGYTF | TGCGCCAGCAGCCCCTTAAGCAACTATGGCTACACCTTC | TRBV5-1 | NA | TRBJ1-2 | NA
CASSQDLGWTSSYNSPLHF | TGCGCCAGCAGCCAAGACCTAGGGTGGACTAGCTCCTATAATTCACCCCTCCACTTT | TRBV4-3 | NA | TRBJ1-6 | NA
CASSPREGPGETQYF | TGTGCCAGCAGTCCTCGAGAGGGACCGGGAGAGACCCAGTACTTC | TRBV12-3/TRBV12-4 | NA | TRBJ2-5 | NA
CASSSSGGFNEQFF | TGTGCCAGCAGCTCTAGCGGGGGGTTCAATGAGCAGTTCTTC | TRBV6-2/TRBV6-3 | NA | TRBJ2-1 | TRBD2
CASSPGEGPLYGYTF | TGTGCCAGCAGCCCAGGGGAAGGGCCCCTCTATGGCTACACCTTC | TRBV7-2 | once | TRBJ1-2 | NA
CSVERGGNDEQYF | TGCAGCGTTGAACGTGGAGGTAACGACGAGCAGTACTTC | TRBV29-1 | many | TRBJ2-7 | NA
CASSTTTNNEQFF | TGCGCCAGCAGCACGACTACTAACAATGAGCAGTTCTTC | TRBV5-1 | few | TRBJ2-1 | NA
CASRARQGTYNEQFF | TGCGCCAGCAGGGCAAGACAGGGAACTTATAATGAGCAGTTCTTC | TRBV10-2 | NA | TRBJ2-1 | TRBD1
CASSEGQLSYEQYF | TGTGCCAGCAGTGAAGGACAGCTATCCTACGAGCAGTACTTC | TRBV7-9 | many | TRBJ2-7 | NA
CSAMGQGRNEQYF | TGCAGCGCAATGGGACAGGGACGCAACGAGCAGTACTTC | TRBV29-1 | many | TRBJ2-7 | TRBD1
CSVLDQRSSYEQYF | TGCAGCGTGCTTGACCAGAGAAGCTCCTACGAGCAGTACTTC | TRBV29-1 | many | TRBJ2-7 | NA
CSVKSTEGASYSPLHF | TGCAGTGTCAAGTCAACCGAGGGGGCTTCGTATTCACCCCTCCACTTT | TRBV20-1 | NA | TRBJ1-6 | TRBD1
CASSSSGRAVYEQYF | TGTGCCAGCAGTTCTAGCGGGAGGGCAGTCTACGAGCAGTACTTC | TRBV6-2/TRBV6-3 | many | TRBJ2-7 | TRBD2
CATSVPGAGNTGELFF | TGTGCCACCAGTGTTCCAGGGGCGGGGAACACCGGGGAGCTGTTTTTT | TRBV24-1 | NA | TRBJ2-2 | NA
CSVMTSGSREQYF | TGCAGCGTCATGACTAGCGGGAGCCGGGAGCAGTACTTC | TRBV29-1 | many | TRBJ2-7 | TRBD2
CSARGGYSYEQYF | TGCAGTGCTAGAGGCGGATACTCCTACGAGCAGTACTTC | TRBV20-1 | NA | TRBJ2-7 | NA
CASSLWQGYNEQFF | TGTGCCAGCAGTTTATGGCAGGGCTACAATGAGCAGTTCTTC | TRBV28 | NA | TRBJ2-1 | NA
CASSQVRVLGGPKQYF | TGCGCCAGCAGCCAAGTACGGGTTCTGGGGGGACCCAAGCAGTACTTC | TRBV4-1 | few | TRBJ2-7 | NA
CSAHRPNPNTGELFF | TGCAGTGCCCACCGACCAAACCCGAACACCGGGGAGCTGTTTTTT | TRBV20-1 | few | TRBJ2-2 | NA
CATSRERVSEETQYF | TGTGCCACCAGCAGAGAGAGGGTCAGCGAGGAGACCCAGTACTTC | TRBV15 | few | TRBJ2-5 | NA
CASSLTVNTEAFF | TGTGCCAGCAGCTTGACAGTGAACACTGAAGCTTTCTTT | TRBV12-3/TRBV12-4 | many | TRBJ1-1 | NA
CASSSGEGSGSRTDTQYF | TGTGCCAGCAGCTCCGGGGAGGGTAGCGGGAGCCGCACAGATACGCAGTATTTT | TRBV5-5 | once | TRBJ2-3 | TRBD2
CASSPVGYGQFF | TGTGCCAGCTCACCAGTAGGGTATGGACAGTTCTTC | TRBV18 | few | TRBJ2-1 | NA
CASSLPGGMNTEAFF | TGTGCCAGCAGTTTACCGGGAGGGATGAACACTGAAGCTTTCTTT | TRBV12-3/TRBV12-4 | few | TRBJ1-1 | NA
CASSEFGNQPQHF | TGCGCCAGCAGTGAGTTCGGGAATCAGCCCCAGCATTTT | TRBV10-1 | few | TRBJ1-5 | NA